These T cell receptor beta chains were read from a single sample in a study of T cell responses to AZD1222 COVID-19 vaccine. Some clones are missing from TCRdb's copy, which holds only in-frame ones; the method was immunoSEQ multiplex PCR. The sample consists of some 150,000 clones, around nine tenths of them appearing once. This specimen consisted of peripheral blood, obtained on day 0 of MenACWY control vaccination. The source is an adult in good health. Both conserved end residues are part of each CDR3. The order of the fields is D gene, clone size, J gene, V gene, CDR3 DNA, CDR3 protein. A D gene is named only where the DNA matches it firmly. Size is stated for part of the rows, as once, few or many counts, or as a class when the clone is expanded.

.	.	TRBJ1-5	TRBV4-1	TGCGCCAGCAGCCCACAGAATAGCAATCAGCCCCAGCATTTT	CASSPQNSNQPQHF
TRBD1	.	TRBJ1-1	TRBV5-4	TGTGCCAGCAGCTCTCCGGGACAGGGCAGCACTGAAGCTTTCTTT	CASSSPGQGSTEAFF
.	.	TRBJ2-7	TRBV6-5	TGTGCCAGCAGTTACTCGACCCCAGGCGAGCAGTACTTC	CASSYSTPGEQYF
TRBD1	.	TRBJ1-3	TRBV2	TGTGCCAGCAGTCCCTGGGGGACAGGCTCTGGAAACACCATATATTTT	CASSPWGTGSGNTIYF
TRBD1	.	TRBJ1-2	TRBV4-1	TGCGCCAGCAGCCAAGACCGGACAGGGTCTGGGTACTATGGCTACACCTTC	CASSQDRTGSGYYGYTF
.	.	TRBJ2-5	TRBV28	TGTGCCAGCAGCTCGACCCAGGAGGCAGAGACCCAGTACTTC	CASSSTQEAETQYF
.	.	TRBJ2-1	TRBV6-5	TGTGCCAGCAGGATCTCGGGTGACAATGAGCAGTTCTTC	CASRISGDNEQFF
.	.	TRBJ2-3	TRBV2	TGTGCCAGCAGTGAGGCGGGCGCAGATACGCAGTATTTT	CASSEAGADTQYF
.	.	TRBJ1-1	TRBV6-5	TGTGCCAGCAGTTACGGTCCTGACACTGAAGCTTTCTTT	CASSYGPDTEAFF
.	once	TRBJ1-5	TRBV6-2/TRBV6-3	TGTGCCAGCAGTTACCAGGGGCAATACAATCAGCCCCAGCATTTT	CASSYQGQYNQPQHF
TRBD2	.	TRBJ2-1	TRBV19	TGTGCCAGTAGTATGTTTATACAGGCGGGGGTCTCTGTCGCGCAGTTCTTC	CASSMFIQAGVSVAQFF
TRBD1	once	TRBJ1-4	TRBV2	TGTGCCAGCAGTGAAGAGGGACAGGGGAGTGAAAAACTGTTTTTT	CASSEEGQGSEKLFF
TRBD2	.	TRBJ2-3	TRBV19	TGTGCCACCCTGACTAGCGGGAGGGATACGCAGTATTTT	CATLTSGRDTQYF
.	.	TRBJ1-1	TRBV19	TGTGCCAGTAGCCAAGGGACGAACACTGAAGCTTTCTTT	CASSQGTNTEAFF
.	.	TRBJ2-7	TRBV18	TGTGCCAGCTCCCTCGGTTCGCTCTACGAGCAGTACTTC	CASSLGSLYEQYF
.	.	TRBJ1-5	TRBV19	TGTGCCAGTAGTTTCGACAGATATAGCAATCAGCCCCAGCATTTT	CASSFDRYSNQPQHF
TRBD1	.	TRBJ1-1	TRBV29-1	TGCAGCGTTACTAAGACAGGGTGGAGTGAAGCTTTCTTT	CSVTKTGWSEAFF